This T cell receptor (beta chain) appears in the sequencing data of a study of CD4 T cell repertoires in COVID-19. Generated by immunoSEQ multiplex PCR, the TCRdb table keeps only in-frame clones and is missing some. The sample has 6,500 to 8,500 clones; roughly 80% are singletons. Findings and limits, study-wide: Two or all three memory subsets shared several highly expanded SARS-CoV-2-reactive clonotypes.

These memory T cells were uncultured and sequenced directly after ex vivo isolation. Germline loops: CDR1 SEHNR, CDR2 FQNEAQ (reference sequence). The V gene lost 6 bases and the J gene lost 1 base, with 7 bases spanning the gap. The CDR3 is 13 residues long. In the case of this clone: Its antigen remains unidentified.

This TCR was recovered from a human donor who had COVID-19. The chain joins TRBV7-9 to TRBJ1-5, with D perhaps matching TRBD1 (5 bases). This specimen was effector memory CD4+ T cells from blood, taken before the COVID-19 pandemic. DNA of the CDR3: TGTGCCAGCAGGTCAGGGAGCAATCAGCCCCAGCATTTT. Protein product: CASRSGSNQPQHF. The full variable domain, its missing parts supplied by reference TRBV7-9 and TRBJ1-5, is DTGVSQNPRHKITKRGQNVTFRCDPISEHNRLYWYRQTLGQGPEFLTYFQNEAQLEKSRLLSDRFSAERPKGSFSTLEIQRTEQGDSAMYLCASRSGSNQPQHFGDGTRLSIL.